A selection of T cell receptor beta chains follows, all from one sample in a study of cytomegalovirus exposure and HLA in healthy donors. Produced via immunoSEQ multiplex PCR; TCRdb's table is partial and in-frame only. Of 100,000 to 150,000 clones in the sample, 8% to 9.5% were seen once. Material: PBMCs. Receptors were obtained from a man between 40 and 49 years old in good health and CMV-seronegative. Both conserved end residues are part of each CDR3. The D gene is left open where the match is weak. Clone sizes are given selectively: once, few, many, or a class where the clone is expanded.

v_gene: TRBV6-4
d_gene: NA
abundance: NA
j_gene: TRBJ2-3
CDR3aa: CASSDSPGGTDTQYF
CDR3nt: TGTGCCAGCAGTGACTCTCCAGGGGGCACAGATACGCAGTATTTT

v_gene: TRBV7-9
d_gene: TRBD1
abundance: NA
j_gene: TRBJ1-1
CDR3aa: CASSLDRGAEAFF
CDR3nt: TGTGCCAGCAGCTTGGACAGGGGGGCCGAAGCTTTCTTT

v_gene: TRBV29-1
d_gene: NA
abundance: NA
j_gene: TRBJ1-1
CDR3aa: CSATGMNTEAFF
CDR3nt: TGCAGCGCTACAGGGATGAACACTGAAGCTTTCTTT

v_gene: TRBV2
d_gene: TRBD2
abundance: NA
j_gene: TRBJ2-7
CDR3aa: CASRGVERQYF
CDR3nt: TGTGCCAGTCGGGGGGTCGAAAGGCAGTACTTC

v_gene: TRBV27
d_gene: NA
abundance: NA
j_gene: TRBJ2-5
CDR3aa: CASSFGRQETQYF
CDR3nt: TGTGCCAGCAGTTTTGGGCGCCAAGAGACCCAGTACTTC

v_gene: TRBV5-6
d_gene: TRBD2
abundance: few
j_gene: TRBJ2-5
CDR3aa: CASSLRGGASVTQYF
CDR3nt: TGTGCCAGCAGCTTACGCGGGGGGGCCAGTGTGACCCAGTACTTC

v_gene: TRBV6-5
d_gene: TRBD1
abundance: NA
j_gene: TRBJ1-2
CDR3aa: CASSTWTGGNYGYTF
CDR3nt: TGTGCCAGCAGTACGTGGACAGGGGGGAACTATGGCTACACCTTC

v_gene: TRBV18
d_gene: TRBD1
abundance: NA
j_gene: TRBJ1-6
CDR3aa: CASSPGTGLSPLHF
CDR3nt: TGTGCCAGCTCACCCGGGACAGGGCTCTCACCCCTCCACTTT

v_gene: TRBV10-3
d_gene: NA
abundance: few
j_gene: TRBJ2-7
CDR3aa: CAISEKGGFYEQYF
CDR3nt: TGTGCCATCAGTGAGAAGGGGGGGTTCTACGAGCAGTACTTC

v_gene: TRBV30
d_gene: NA
abundance: few
j_gene: TRBJ2-7
CDR3aa: CAWSLSLGGMGNF
CDR3nt: TGTGCCTGGAGTCTTAGCCTAGGCGGAATGGGTAACTTC

v_gene: TRBV5-6
d_gene: NA
abundance: NA
j_gene: TRBJ2-2
CDR3aa: CASSLGAGALGNTGELFF
CDR3nt: TGTGCCAGCAGCTTGGGGGCGGGGGCGCTGGGGAACACCGGGGAGCTGTTTTTT

v_gene: TRBV11-2
d_gene: TRBD1
abundance: few
j_gene: TRBJ1-1
CDR3aa: CASSLGQGEAFF
CDR3nt: TGTGCCAGCAGCTTGGGACAGGGTGAAGCTTTCTTT

v_gene: TRBV19
d_gene: NA
abundance: NA
j_gene: TRBJ2-1
CDR3aa: CASNAGMRNEQFF
CDR3nt: TGTGCCAGTAATGCGGGGATGCGGAATGAGCAGTTCTTC

v_gene: TRBV7-3
d_gene: NA
abundance: few
j_gene: TRBJ2-3
CDR3aa: CASSLREADTQYF
CDR3nt: TGTGCCAGCAGCTTGAGGGAAGCAGATACGCAGTATTTT

v_gene: TRBV4-3
d_gene: NA
abundance: NA
j_gene: TRBJ2-2
CDR3aa: CASSKEAGGIGELFF
CDR3nt: TGCGCCAGCAGCAAAGAAGCAGGAGGAATCGGGGAGCTGTTTTTT

v_gene: TRBV19
d_gene: TRBD1
abundance: NA
j_gene: TRBJ2-7
CDR3aa: CASSIDRGKMYEQYF
CDR3nt: TGTGCCAGTAGTATAGACAGGGGGAAGATGTACGAGCAGTACTTC

v_gene: TRBV7-9
d_gene: TRBD2
abundance: few
j_gene: TRBJ2-7
CDR3aa: CASSAGGSFSYEQYF
CDR3nt: TGTGCCAGCAGTGCCGGGGGGAGCTTCTCCTACGAGCAGTACTTC

v_gene: TRBV7-2
d_gene: NA
abundance: NA
j_gene: TRBJ1-2
CDR3aa: CASSFAVGDGYTF
CDR3nt: TGTGCCAGCAGCTTCGCCGTCGGAGACGGCTACACCTTC

v_gene: TRBV30
d_gene: TRBD1
abundance: few
j_gene: TRBJ1-2
CDR3aa: CAWSVTGMYGYTF
CDR3nt: TGTGCCTGGAGTGTGACAGGGATGTATGGCTACACCTTC

v_gene: TRBV11-2
d_gene: TRBD2
abundance: NA
j_gene: TRBJ2-5
CDR3aa: CASSVSSGGVETQYF
CDR3nt: TGTGCCAGCAGCGTCTCTAGCGGGGGGGTCGAGACCCAGTACTTC

v_gene: TRBV7-2
d_gene: NA
abundance: NA
j_gene: TRBJ1-2
CDR3aa: CASSLRTRYGYTF
CDR3nt: TGTGCCAGCAGCTTAAGGACACGCTATGGCTACACCTTC

v_gene: TRBV19
d_gene: TRBD2
abundance: NA
j_gene: TRBJ2-1
CDR3aa: CASSMTSGGYNEQFF
CDR3nt: TGTGCCAGTAGTATGACTAGCGGGGGGTACAATGAGCAGTTCTTC

v_gene: TRBV7-9
d_gene: TRBD1
abundance: NA
j_gene: TRBJ2-5
CDR3aa: CASSLRAGGGETQYF
CDR3nt: TGTGCCAGCAGCTTAAGGGCAGGGGGCGGAGAGACCCAGTACTTC

v_gene: TRBV27
d_gene: NA
abundance: few
j_gene: TRBJ1-2
CDR3aa: CASSFPGAGGYTF
CDR3nt: TGTGCCAGCAGTTTTCCAGGCGCCGGTGGCTACACCTTC

v_gene: TRBV7-9
d_gene: NA
abundance: few
j_gene: TRBJ2-3
CDR3aa: CASSLARPPTDTQYF
CDR3nt: TGTGCCAGCAGCTTAGCCAGGCCCCCCACAGATACGCAGTATTTT

v_gene: TRBV9
d_gene: TRBD1
abundance: NA
j_gene: TRBJ2-7
CDR3aa: CASSKTGVSSYEQYF
CDR3nt: TGTGCCAGCAGCAAAACAGGGGTAAGCTCCTACGAGCAGTACTTC

v_gene: TRBV4-2
d_gene: NA
abundance: few
j_gene: TRBJ2-7
CDR3aa: CASSRDWPSNYEQYF
CDR3nt: TGTGCCAGCAGCCGTGACTGGCCGTCTAACTACGAGCAGTACTTC

v_gene: TRBV29-1
d_gene: NA
abundance: NA
j_gene: TRBJ1-2
CDR3aa: CSVEDRQGNGGYTF
CDR3nt: TGCAGCGTTGAAGATAGGCAGGGGAATGGGGGCTACACCTTC

v_gene: TRBV6-5
d_gene: NA
abundance: NA
j_gene: TRBJ1-2
CDR3aa: CASRLEGVGYGYTF
CDR3nt: TGTGCCAGCAGACTGGAAGGGGTGGGCTATGGCTACACCTTC

v_gene: TRBV18
d_gene: NA
abundance: NA
j_gene: TRBJ1-2
CDR3aa: CASSPAEKNGYTF
CDR3nt: TGTGCCAGCTCACCGGCGGAGAAAAATGGCTACACCTTC

v_gene: TRBV28
d_gene: TRBD1
abundance: few
j_gene: TRBJ1-4
CDR3aa: CASNYRGREKLFF
CDR3nt: TGTGCCAGCAACTACAGGGGTCGAGAAAAACTGTTTTTT

v_gene: TRBV5-6
d_gene: NA
abundance: NA
j_gene: TRBJ2-2
CDR3aa: CASSHGMLSNTGELFF
CDR3nt: TGTGCCAGCAGCCACGGGATGCTCTCGAACACCGGGGAGCTGTTTTTT

v_gene: TRBV18
d_gene: TRBD1
abundance: NA
j_gene: TRBJ1-1
CDR3aa: CASSPDRGDTEAFF
CDR3nt: TGTGCCAGCTCACCTGACAGGGGAGACACTGAAGCTTTCTTT

v_gene: TRBV15
d_gene: TRBD1
abundance: NA
j_gene: TRBJ1-1
CDR3aa: CATSGRRDRGDAFF
CDR3nt: TGTGCCACCAGCGGACGAAGGGACAGGGGGGACGCTTTCTTT

v_gene: TRBV6-1
d_gene: NA
abundance: few
j_gene: TRBJ2-1
CDR3aa: CASIGVLGNEQFF
CDR3nt: TGTGCCAGCATAGGGGTGTTGGGCAATGAGCAGTTCTTC

v_gene: TRBV27
d_gene: NA
abundance: NA
j_gene: TRBJ2-4
CDR3aa: CASSLRQVLAKNIQYF
CDR3nt: TGTGCCAGCAGTTTAAGGCAGGTTTTAGCCAAAAACATTCAGTACTTC

v_gene: TRBV4-3
d_gene: TRBD2
abundance: NA
j_gene: TRBJ2-3
CDR3aa: CASSQTFAGGGFTDTQYF
CDR3nt: TGCGCCAGCAGCCAAACTTTCGCTGGCGGGGGGTTCACAGATACGCAGTATTTT

v_gene: TRBV4-1
d_gene: NA
abundance: NA
j_gene: TRBJ1-3
CDR3aa: CASSHLRSGNTIYF
CDR3nt: TGCGCCAGCAGCCACCTACGCTCTGGAAACACCATATATTTT

v_gene: TRBV7-6
d_gene: TRBD1
abundance: NA
j_gene: TRBJ1-2
CDR3aa: CASSPNPTGVWKYGYTF
CDR3nt: TGTGCCAGCAGCCCTAATCCCACAGGGGTCTGGAAGTATGGCTACACCTTC

v_gene: TRBV15
d_gene: TRBD1
abundance: NA
j_gene: TRBJ2-5
CDR3aa: CATSRPLGQQETQYF
CDR3nt: TGTGCCACCAGCAGGCCCCTGGGACAGCAAGAGACCCAGTACTTC

v_gene: TRBV5-1
d_gene: TRBD2
abundance: NA
j_gene: TRBJ2-3
CDR3aa: CASSLRAGGTTDTQYF
CDR3nt: TGCGCCAGCAGCTTAAGAGCGGGGGGAACCACAGATACGCAGTATTTT

v_gene: TRBV29-1
d_gene: NA
abundance: NA
j_gene: TRBJ1-1
CDR3aa: CSVVPMNTEAFF
CDR3nt: TGCAGCGTTGTTCCTATGAACACTGAAGCTTTCTTT

v_gene: TRBV2
d_gene: TRBD1
abundance: NA
j_gene: TRBJ1-2
CDR3aa: CASSRNRGGYTF
CDR3nt: TGTGCCAGCAGTCGTAACAGGGGTGGCTACACCTTC

v_gene: TRBV6-5
d_gene: NA
abundance: NA
j_gene: TRBJ2-3
CDR3aa: CASRLQGSDTQYF
CDR3nt: TGTGCCAGCAGGCTCCAGGGTTCAGATACGCAGTATTTT

v_gene: TRBV2
d_gene: NA
abundance: NA
j_gene: TRBJ2-7
CDR3aa: CASSELIGGYEQYF
CDR3nt: TGTGCCAGCAGTGAATTAATCGGTGGCTACGAGCAGTACTTC

v_gene: TRBV5-8
d_gene: NA
abundance: NA
j_gene: TRBJ2-5
CDR3aa: CASSPLGGGLETQYF
CDR3nt: TGTGCCAGCAGCCCCCTTGGCGGGGGCCTAGAGACCCAGTACTTC

v_gene: TRBV4-3
d_gene: NA
abundance: NA
j_gene: TRBJ1-3
CDR3aa: CASSLRMRNTIYF
CDR3nt: TGCGCCAGCAGCCTGAGGATGAGAAACACCATATATTTT

v_gene: TRBV7-7
d_gene: TRBD1
abundance: NA
j_gene: TRBJ2-7
CDR3aa: CASSLSDRGYEQYF
CDR3nt: TGTGCCAGCAGCCTAAGTGACAGGGGCTACGAGCAGTACTTC

v_gene: TRBV5-8
d_gene: TRBD1
abundance: few
j_gene: TRBJ1-2
CDR3aa: CASRTGGNYGYTF
CDR3nt: TGTGCCAGCAGGACAGGGGGCAACTATGGCTACACCTTC

v_gene: TRBV7-6
d_gene: TRBD1
abundance: few
j_gene: TRBJ1-1
CDR3aa: CASSRGQARNTEAFF
CDR3nt: TGTGCCAGCAGCCGCGGACAGGCACGGAACACTGAAGCTTTCTTT

v_gene: TRBV30
d_gene: NA
abundance: few
j_gene: TRBJ1-1
CDR3aa: CAWSVRQNTEAFF
CDR3nt: TGTGCCTGGAGTGTACGACAGAACACTGAAGCTTTCTTT

v_gene: TRBV2
d_gene: NA
abundance: NA
j_gene: TRBJ1-1
CDR3aa: CASSGGLTFNTEAFF
CDR3nt: TGTGCCAGCAGTGGAGGGCTCACCTTTAACACTGAAGCTTTCTTT

v_gene: TRBV15
d_gene: NA
abundance: few
j_gene: TRBJ1-5
CDR3aa: CATSRDARSNQPQHF
CDR3nt: TGTGCCACCAGCAGAGATGCGAGGAGCAATCAGCCCCAGCATTTT

v_gene: TRBV6-1
d_gene: NA
abundance: NA
j_gene: TRBJ1-1
CDR3aa: CASSELLGGTEAFF
CDR3nt: TGTGCCAGCAGTGAACTTTTAGGAGGGACTGAAGCTTTCTTT

v_gene: TRBV7-2
d_gene: TRBD2
abundance: many
j_gene: TRBJ2-5
CDR3aa: CASSPVRGQETQYF
CDR3nt: TGTGCCAGCAGCCCGGTGCGGGGGCAAGAGACCCAGTACTTC

v_gene: TRBV27
d_gene: TRBD1
abundance: NA
j_gene: TRBJ2-5
CDR3aa: CASVDRETQYF
CDR3nt: TGTGCCAGCGTGGACAGGGAGACCCAGTACTTC

v_gene: TRBV9
d_gene: TRBD2
abundance: NA
j_gene: TRBJ2-3
CDR3aa: CASSPRTSAASTDTQYF
CDR3nt: TGTGCCAGCAGCCCCCGGACTAGCGCGGCTAGCACAGATACGCAGTATTTT

v_gene: TRBV9
d_gene: NA
abundance: few
j_gene: TRBJ2-3
CDR3aa: CASSVQAASTDTQYF
CDR3nt: TGTGCCAGCAGCGTCCAGGCAGCTAGCACAGATACGCAGTATTTT

v_gene: TRBV5-1
d_gene: NA
abundance: few
j_gene: TRBJ2-7
CDR3aa: CASSLDSTYEQYF
CDR3nt: TGCGCCAGCAGCTTGGACAGTACCTACGAGCAGTACTTC

v_gene: TRBV7-2
d_gene: NA
abundance: NA
j_gene: TRBJ1-2
CDR3aa: CASSSQGYGYTF
CDR3nt: TGTGCCAGCAGCTCCCAGGGATATGGCTACACCTTC